These 5 T cell receptor beta chains share one sample of origin, sequenced in a study of T cells in Graves' hyperthyroidism and ophthalmopathy. TCR beta CDR3 sequences were amplified from RNA transcripts. TCR CDR3 regions were first amplified by RT-PCR with HTBI primers. TCRdb reprocessed the multiplex PCR reads via MiXCR and lists one record per CDR3 protein. Among 150,000 to 200,000 distinct CDR3 sequences, 15% to 20% were seen once, and the ten largest hold 25% to 30%. Sequencing input: blood. These receptors originate from a woman aged 45-65 years with Graves' hyperthyroidism.

The chain uses TRBV11-3 and TRBJ2-1, with D possibly matching TRBD2 (6 bases). Germline-derived CDR1 and CDR2 are SGHNT and YENEEA. The CDR3 sequence is 12 residues long. Trimming left V 5 bases short and J 9 bases short, with 11 bases between. CDR3 nucleotides: TGTGCCAGCAGCGCCCTCGGGGGTGAGCAGTTCTTC. This sequence encodes CASSALGGEQFF.

The V gene is TRBV3-1, the J gene TRBJ1-5; 8 nucleotides line up with TRBD1. The trim removed 4 bases at V and 2 bases at J, leaving 4 bases unmatched. Germline loops: CDR1 LGHDT, CDR2 YNNKEL (reference sequence). The CDR3 covers 15 residues. CDR3 residues: CASSRDRRGNQPQHF. In nucleotides, the CDR3 is TGTGCCAGCAGCCGGGACAGGCGGGGCAATCAGCCCCAGCATTTT. Full variable domain (rest looked up from reference TRBV3-1 and TRBJ1-5): DTAVSQTPKYLVTQMGNDKSIKCEQNLGHDTMYWYKQDSKKFLKIMFSYNNKELIINETVPNRFSPKSPDKAHLNLHINSLELGDSAVYFCASSRDRRGNQPQHFGDGTRLSIL.

This clonotype was picked up many times. This chain joins TRBV15 and TRBJ2-7; the D gene could be TRBD1 or TRBD2 (5 bases each). This CDR3 spans 14 amino acids. V was trimmed by 0 bases and J by 9 bases, leaving 15 bases between them. The germline V gene encodes CDR1 LNHNV and CDR2 YYDKDF (reference sequence). The CDR3 loop is CATSRDLGETGQYF. The DNA for the CDR3 is TGTGCCACCAGCAGAGATTTGGGAGAAACAGGGCAGTACTTC. The full variable domain, completed using reference TRBV15 and TRBJ2-7, is DAMVIQNPRYQVTQFGKPVTLSCSQTLNHNVMYWYQQKSSQAPKLLFHYYDKDFNNEADTPDNFQSRRPNTSFCFLDIRSPGLGDTAMYLCATSRDLGETGQYFGPGTRLTVT.

In its sample, this clonotype was seen many times. In nucleotides, the CDR3 is TGTGCCAGTAGTATGTCCGAGAACAGGGGGCGTCTTGGAAACACCATATATTTT. Protein: CASSMSENRGRLGNTIYF. The chain links TRBV19 to TRBJ1-3, with 9 bases that match TRBD1. V was pared by 3 bases and J by 3 bases, with 12 bases of the junction left unmatched. This CDR3 has 18 amino acids. Germline CDR1 LNHDA, CDR2 SQIVND (reference sequence).

This clonotype was seen only a few times. The V call is TRBV5-1, the J call TRBJ2-5, with D perhaps TRBD2 (5 bases). V lost 0 bases and J lost 5, with 17 bases in between. Germline V gene sequence: CDR1 SGHRS, CDR2 YFSETQ. The CDR3 contains 16 residues. CDR3 coding DNA: TGCGCCAGCAGCTTGGCCCGGGAAAATAGAGAGGAGACCCAGTACTTC. It is translated as CASSLARENREETQYF. The full variable domain, its missing parts supplied by reference TRBV5-1 and TRBJ2-5, is KAGVTQTPRYLIKTRGQQVTLSCSPISGHRSVSWYQQTPGQGLQFLFEYFSETQRNKGNFPGRFSGRQFSNSRSEMNVSTLELGDSALYLCASSLARENREETQYFGPGTRLLVL.